The source of this TCR beta chain is a study of blood T cell repertoires in COVID-19. Per the original methods: Amplification of reference gene primers was used by the study to estimate nucleated cell counts. Some clones are missing from TCRdb's copy, which holds only in-frame ones; the method was immunoSEQ multiplex PCR. V, J and clone size are taken as reported in that table, and D and trimming were inferred from the DNA itself. Of under 300,000 clones detected, about nine tenths appear once; the ten largest clones hold 5.5% to 6.5%. The germline V gene encodes CDR1 MNHNS and CDR2 SASEGT. The CDR3 is 16 residues long. Trimming shortened V by 1 base and J by 0 bases, and 11 bases separated the two germline ends.

The sequencing input was peripheral blood. This clonotype was sampled from a man aged 60-69 years with acute or convalescent COVID-19. This chain uses TRBV6-1 with TRBJ2-3; D may be TRBD1 (6 bases). The CDR3 here is CASSEVRTASTDTQYF. The CDR3 DNA follows: TGTGCCAGCAGTGAAGTACGGACAGCTAGCACAGATACGCAGTATTTT.